A selection of T cell receptor beta chains follows, all from one sample in a study of blood T cell repertoires in COVID-19. Assay used: immunoSEQ multiplex PCR; TCRdb lists only in-frame clones, some missing. This table has some 21,000 clones, more than 85% appearing once. The sample was peripheral blood. Source of these receptors: a woman in her forties or fifties with active COVID-19. Each CDR3 is given with its conserved first and last residue. The order of the fields is CDR3 protein, CDR3 DNA, J gene, V gene, D gene, clone size. The D gene is left open where the match is weak. The size of a clone is reported for some rows only, either as once, few or many, or as a class for expanded clones.

CASRGEDNNEQFF	TGTGCCAGCCGGGGGGAGGACAACAATGAGCAGTTCTTC	TRBJ2-1	TRBV11-2	TRBD2	-
CATSRWLSGANVLTF	TGTGCCACCAGCCGATGGCTCTCTGGGGCCAACGTCCTGACTTTC	TRBJ2-6	TRBV24-1	-	-
CASSDRGRNIQYF	TGCGCCAGCTCGGACAGGGGGAGAAACATTCAGTACTTC	TRBJ2-4	TRBV4-1	TRBD1	-
CASSATGRALDTQYF	TGTGCCAGCAGCGCAACGGGTCGCGCATTAGATACGCAGTATTTT	TRBJ2-3	TRBV9	-	-
CASSRVSNPSGANVLTF	TGCGCCAGCAGCCGGGTCTCAAACCCATCTGGGGCCAACGTCCTGACTTTC	TRBJ2-6	TRBV5-1	-	-
CASSDSGLGHEQFF	TGTGCCAGCAGTGACTCCGGACTAGGGCACGAGCAGTTCTTC	TRBJ2-1	TRBV6-4	TRBD2	-
CASSLEQGGGTEAFF	TGTGCCAGCAGCTTGGAACAGGGGGGAGGAACTGAAGCTTTCTTT	TRBJ1-1	TRBV5-6	TRBD1	-
CATSDTTGGSNQPQHF	TGTGCCACCAGTGACACAACAGGGGGTAGCAATCAGCCCCAGCATTTT	TRBJ1-5	TRBV24-1	TRBD1	-
CASSLLSQTSTDTQYF	TGCGCCAGCAGCTTGTTATCTCAAACTAGCACAGATACGCAGTATTTT	TRBJ2-3	TRBV5-1	-	-
CASSPRQFMNTEAFF	TGTGCCAGCAGCCCACGACAGTTCATGAACACTGAAGCTTTCTTT	TRBJ1-1	TRBV7-9	-	-
CASSQGSGSSYNEQFF	TGTGCCAGCAGCCAAGGAAGCGGGAGCTCCTACAATGAGCAGTTCTTC	TRBJ2-1	TRBV14	TRBD2	-
CASRARVPYGYTF	TGTGCCAGCAGGGCCCGTGTTCCATATGGCTACACCTTC	TRBJ1-2	TRBV28	-	-
CASSTRRSTDTQYF	TGCGCCAGCAGCACTCGAAGGAGTACAGATACGCAGTATTTT	TRBJ2-3	TRBV5-1	-	-
CASSYPSTSGINEQFF	TGTGCCAGCAGTTACCCGTCGACTAGCGGAATCAATGAGCAGTTCTTC	TRBJ2-1	TRBV6-5	TRBD2	-
CASSIHPGPGGAGGYTF	TGCGCCAGCAGCATTCACCCGGGACCGGGGGGCGCCGGGGGCTACACCTTC	TRBJ1-2	TRBV5-1	-	once
CASSLVQNEQFF	TGTGCCAGCAGCTTAGTCCAAAATGAGCAGTTCTTC	TRBJ2-1	TRBV7-2	-	-
CASSEPAGGNSYNEQFF	TGTGCCAGCAGTGAACCCGCAGGGGGCAATTCCTACAACGAGCAGTTCTTC	TRBJ2-1	TRBV2	TRBD1	-
CASTRRQDTEAFF	TGTGCCAGCACCCGGCGACAGGACACTGAAGCTTTCTTT	TRBJ1-1	TRBV3-1/TRBV3-2	-	-
CASSISGQSYNEQFF	TGTGCCAGTAGTATCTCGGGACAGTCCTACAATGAGCAGTTCTTC	TRBJ2-1	TRBV19	TRBD1	-
CASSQVDRNTEAFF	TGTGCCAGCAGCCAGGTGGACAGAAACACTGAAGCTTTCTTT	TRBJ1-1	TRBV3-1/TRBV3-2	-	-
CASSGILAVSTDTQYF	TGCGCCAGCAGCGGGATTCTAGCAGTCAGCACAGATACGCAGTATTTT	TRBJ2-3	TRBV5-1	-	-
CASSKTLAGGCNEQFF	TGTGCCAGCAGCAAAACCCTAGCGGGAGGGTGCAATGAGCAGTTCTTC	TRBJ2-1	TRBV21-1	-	-
CASSRDWGGAEQFF	TGCGCCAGCAGCCGGGACTGGGGAGGAGCTGAGCAGTTCTTC	TRBJ2-1	TRBV5-1	-	-
CASSQTGVVAEAFF	TGTGCCAGCAGCCAAACAGGGGTGGTAGCTGAAGCTTTCTTT	TRBJ1-1	TRBV3-1/TRBV3-2	TRBD1	-
CASSLDGYSNQPQHF	TGCGCCAGCAGCTTGGACGGTTATAGCAATCAGCCCCAGCATTTT	TRBJ1-5	TRBV5-1	-	-
CASNDRGPQPQHF	TGTGCCAGTAATGACAGGGGCCCTCAGCCCCAGCATTTT	TRBJ1-5	TRBV19	TRBD1	-
CASELTSGSISEQFF	TGTGCCAGCGAACTTACTAGCGGGAGTATTAGTGAGCAGTTCTTC	TRBJ2-1	TRBV28	TRBD2	-
CASSYHTGRGSNQPQHF	TGTGCCAGCAGTTACCACACCGGAAGGGGTAGCAATCAGCCCCAGCATTTT	TRBJ1-5	TRBV6-2/TRBV6-3	-	-
CAIASREGETQYF	TGTGCCATCGCCTCCAGGGAGGGAGAGACCCAGTACTTC	TRBJ2-5	TRBV15	TRBD2	-
CASSPVRGAYEQYF	TGTGCCAGCAGCCCCGTCCGGGGGGCCTACGAGCAGTACTTC	TRBJ2-7	TRBV5-6	TRBD2	-
CASSQALTGYNSPLHF	TGTGCCAGCAGCCAAGCTCTGACAGGTTATAATTCACCCCTCCACTTT	TRBJ1-6	TRBV4-2	-	-
CASSIEGGYSSGANVLTF	TGTGCCAGTAGTATTGAGGGCGGCTATTCCTCTGGGGCCAACGTCCTGACTTTC	TRBJ2-6	TRBV19	-	once
CATSSTGVSGGRQETQYF	TGTGCCACCAGTTCTACAGGGGTCTCAGGCGGGAGGCAAGAGACCCAGTACTTC	TRBJ2-5	TRBV24-1	-	-
CASSQMGGTGELFF	TGTGCCAGCAGCCAGATGGGGGGCACCGGGGAGCTGTTTTTT	TRBJ2-2	TRBV7-3	-	once
CASKGLAGGKYEQFF	TGTGCCAGCAAGGGACTAGCGGGAGGGAAGTATGAGCAGTTCTTC	TRBJ2-1	TRBV28	TRBD2	-
CASSADRGQIYGYTF	TGTGCCAGCAGCGCAGACAGGGGGCAGATCTATGGCTACACCTTC	TRBJ1-2	TRBV7-9	TRBD1	-
CASTNRQGAQTF	TGTGCCAGCACCAATCGACAGGGGGCGCAAACCTTC	TRBJ1-2	TRBV28	TRBD1	-
CASSIGGSAQGLSYEQYF	TGTGCCAGTAGTATAGGAGGCTCTGCGCAGGGGCTATCCTACGAGCAGTACTTC	TRBJ2-7	TRBV19	-	large
CASSPGTAPSYEQYF	TGTGCCAGCAGCCCGGGGACAGCACCTTCTTACGAGCAGTACTTC	TRBJ2-7	TRBV9	TRBD1	-
CASSPGLATFEAFF	TGTGCCAGCAGCCCCGGACTAGCCACCTTTGAAGCTTTCTTT	TRBJ1-1	TRBV7-9	-	-
CASSSLAGGPRETQYF	TGCGCCAGCAGCTCCCTAGCGGGAGGGCCGAGAGAGACCCAGTACTTC	TRBJ2-5	TRBV5-1	TRBD2	-
CASSQGQGASNQPQHF	TGTGCCAGCAGCCAAGGCCAGGGGGCCAGCAATCAGCCCCAGCATTTT	TRBJ1-5	TRBV3-1/TRBV3-2	TRBD1	-
CASSFTGASEDGYTF	TGTGCCAGCAGCTTTACAGGGGCCTCGGAGGATGGCTACACCTTC	TRBJ1-2	TRBV7-9	TRBD1	-
CASSYSSRGGLNEQFF	TGTGCCAGCAGTTACTCGTCTCGCGGGGGCCTCAATGAGCAGTTCTTC	TRBJ2-1	TRBV6-5	-	-
CASPGGNLWGYTF	TGTGCCTCACCGGGGGGGAATCTTTGGGGCTACACCTTC	TRBJ1-2	TRBV30	-	-
CASSFSPTEGYTEAFF	TGTGCCAGCAGTTTCTCCCCTACCGAGGGCTACACTGAAGCTTTCTTT	TRBJ1-1	TRBV28	-	-
CSLERQFMNTEAFF	TGCAGCCTAGAACGACAGTTCATGAACACTGAAGCTTTCTTT	TRBJ1-1	TRBV29-1	-	-
CASSPAGTATEAFF	TGCGCCAGCTCCCCGGCGGGGACAGCCACTGAAGCTTTCTTT	TRBJ1-1	TRBV5-1	TRBD1	-
CASTSGTGRTDTQYF	TGCGCCAGCACGTCCGGGACAGGGAGGACAGATACGCAGTATTTT	TRBJ2-3	TRBV5-1	TRBD1	-